These T cell receptor beta chains were read from a single sample in a study of blood T cell repertoires in COVID-19. Profiled with immunoSEQ multiplex PCR; TCRdb holds only in-frame clones, not every one. The profile shows a few hundred thousand clones, less than 85% of them singletons. The sample taken for sequencing was peripheral blood. Source of these receptors: a woman older than 75 with acute or convalescent COVID-19. Each CDR3 is given with its conserved first and last residue. D genes are given only for firm matches. Clone size is given for some rows only: seen once, a few or many times, or a class if the clone is expanded.

clone size	V gene	J gene	D gene	CDR3 protein	CDR3 DNA
.	TRBV19	TRBJ1-1	.	CASSTLTQGNTEAFF	TGTGCCAGTAGCACCTTGACCCAGGGAAACACTGAAGCTTTCTTT
.	TRBV10-1	TRBJ1-3	.	CASSESNRDGANF	TGCGCCAGCAGTGAGTCGAACAGGGATGGGGCGAATTTT
.	TRBV5-4	TRBJ1-2	TRBD1	CASSFPGQGAVVSYTF	TGTGCCAGCAGCTTCCCGGGACAGGGGGCGGTCGTCAGCTACACCTTC
.	TRBV6-6	TRBJ2-1	.	CASSYDNYNEQFF	TGTGCCAGCAGTTACGACAACTACAATGAGCAGTTCTTC
.	TRBV5-1	TRBJ2-1	TRBD1	CASSLEDRNNEQFF	TGCGCCAGCAGCTTGGAGGACAGGAACAATGAGCAGTTCTTC
.	TRBV6-6	TRBJ1-2	.	CASSYSGAKNYGYTF	TGTGCCAGCAGTTACTCTGGGGCGAAGAACTATGGCTACACCTTC
.	TRBV30	TRBJ1-5	.	CAWSVGQGHNQPQHF	TGTGCCTGGAGTGTTGGCCAGGGACACAATCAGCCCCAGCATTTT
.	TRBV19	TRBJ1-5	TRBD1	CASSPQGQGSRGNQPQHF	TGTGCCAGTAGTCCACAGGGACAGGGGAGTAGGGGCAATCAGCCCCAGCATTTT
.	TRBV15	TRBJ1-5	TRBD1	CATSGRTGRNQPQHF	TGTGCCACCAGCGGTAGGACAGGGCGCAATCAGCCCCAGCATTTT
once	TRBV3-1/TRBV3-2	TRBJ2-3	TRBD2	CASSQGVASGGGTDTQYF	TGTGCCAGCAGCCAAGGTGTTGCTAGCGGGGGAGGGACAGATACGCAGTATTTT
.	TRBV15	TRBJ2-2	TRBD2	CATSRDRRGTFKTGELFF	TGTGCCACCAGCAGAGATAGGCGGGGGACGTTTAAGACCGGGGAGCTGTTTTTT
.	TRBV3-1/TRBV3-2	TRBJ1-5	.	CASSKSPGVNQPQHF	TGTGCCAGCAGCAAAAGCCCAGGGGTCAATCAGCCCCAGCATTTT
.	TRBV6-5	TRBJ1-2	.	CASSYHRGDGYTF	TGTGCCAGCAGTTACCATAGGGGCGATGGCTACACCTTC
.	TRBV7-9	TRBJ1-1	.	CASSLTNTEAFF	TGTGCCAGCAGCTTAACAAACACTGAAGCTTTCTTT
few	TRBV6-4	TRBJ1-3	.	CASSPSVSGNTIYF	TGTGCCAGCAGTCCGTCGGTCTCTGGAAACACCATATATTTT
once	TRBV7-8	TRBJ2-5	.	CASSRGGGLETQYF	TGTGCCAGCAGCCGAGGGGGGGGCTTGGAGACCCAGTACTTC
few	TRBV18	TRBJ1-6	.	CASSPQGYNSPLHF	TGTGCCAGCTCACCACAGGGGTATAATTCACCCCTCCACTTT
.	TRBV4-1	TRBJ1-6	TRBD1	CASSGRTGASDSPLHF	TGCGCCAGCAGCGGACGGACAGGGGCAAGCGATTCACCCCTCCACTTT
.	TRBV6-5	TRBJ1-1	TRBD1	CASRVGQGARAFF	TGTGCCAGCAGGGTGGGACAGGGGGCGAGAGCTTTCTTT
.	TRBV28	TRBJ1-3	.	CASSLAGIRDTIYF	TGTGCCAGCAGTTTAGCAGGGATCCGGGACACCATATATTTT
.	TRBV7-7	TRBJ2-5	TRBD2	CASSLGSGGSETQYF	TGTGCTAGCAGCTTAGGTAGCGGGGGGTCTGAGACCCAGTACTTC
.	TRBV7-3	TRBJ2-3	TRBD2	CASSKTSGDRTDTQYF	TGTGCCAGCAGCAAGACTAGCGGGGACCGCACAGATACGCAGTATTTT
.	TRBV27	TRBJ2-7	TRBD1	CASSPRQGTREQYF	TGTGCCAGCAGCCCCAGACAGGGGACCAGAGAGCAGTACTTC
.	TRBV29-1	TRBJ1-4	.	CSVAGTPRGEKLFF	TGCAGCGTTGCCGGGACTCCCCGAGGTGAAAAACTGTTTTTT
.	TRBV21-1	TRBJ1-1	.	CASSNSLYTEAFF	TGTGCCAGCAGCAATAGCCTTTACACTGAAGCTTTCTTT
.	TRBV6-2/TRBV6-3	TRBJ2-1	TRBD1	CASSPQGTSNNEQFF	TGTGCCAGCAGTCCACAGGGGACGTCCAACAATGAGCAGTTCTTC
.	TRBV5-8	TRBJ1-1	.	CASSLGGAVAPEAFF	TGTGCCAGCAGCTTGGGCGGGGCAGTAGCTCCTGAAGCTTTCTTT
few	TRBV7-2	TRBJ1-2	TRBD1	CASSLIGTGDGGYTF	TGTGCCAGCAGCTTAATCGGGACAGGGGACGGTGGCTACACCTTC
.	TRBV18	TRBJ2-1	TRBD1	CASSSGQGTYNEQFF	TGTGCCAGCTCATCGGGACAGGGAACCTACAATGAGCAGTTCTTC
.	TRBV5-6	TRBJ1-6	.	CASSSGGQPPLHF	TGTGCCAGCAGCAGCGGGGGCCAGCCACCCCTCCACTTT
.	TRBV19	TRBJ1-2	.	CASRGLINYGYTF	TGTGCCAGTCGTGGACTCATTAACTATGGCTACACCTTC
.	TRBV20-1	TRBJ2-7	TRBD1	CSAGEQGAREQYF	TGCAGTGCTGGTGAACAGGGGGCTCGGGAGCAGTACTTC
.	TRBV6-1	TRBJ2-1	TRBD2	CASSGTASGGLGAYNEQFF	TGTGCCAGCAGTGGAACGGCTAGCGGGGGTCTTGGGGCCTACAATGAGCAGTTCTTC
once	TRBV5-1	TRBJ1-4	TRBD1	CASSSSGQVNEKLFF	TGCGCCAGCAGCTCTTCGGGACAGGTCAATGAAAAACTGTTTTTT
.	TRBV4-2	TRBJ2-7	.	CASSAGSYEQYF	TGTGCCAGCAGCGCGGGGTCCTACGAGCAGTACTTC
.	TRBV29-1	TRBJ2-2	.	CSVGGGSGELFF	TGCAGCGTTGGTGGGGGCTCCGGGGAGCTGTTTTTT
once	TRBV27	TRBJ1-5	.	CASSRVAGRSSQPQHF	TGTGCCAGTTCCCGGGTGGCAGGGCGGTCAAGTCAGCCCCAGCATTTT
few	TRBV28	TRBJ1-2	.	CASSLNPSGYTF	TGTGCCAGCAGTTTAAATCCAAGCGGCTACACCTTC
.	TRBV3-1/TRBV3-2	TRBJ1-3	TRBD1	CASSPTGSGNTIYF	TGTGCCAGCAGCCCGACAGGGTCTGGAAACACCATATATTTT
once	TRBV27	TRBJ2-5	.	CASSSRGLTQETQYF	TGTGCCAGCAGTTCCCGTGGACTGACCCAAGAGACCCAGTACTTC
.	TRBV6-2/TRBV6-3	TRBJ1-2	.	CASSYRTGNYGYTF	TGTGCCAGCAGTTACCGCACAGGAAACTATGGCTACACCTTC
few	TRBV28	TRBJ1-2	.	CASSTPQGGYTF	TGTGCCAGCAGCACCCCACAGGGAGGCTACACCTTC
.	TRBV29-1	TRBJ2-5	.	CSVRGGSTGGGLETQYF	TGCAGCGTTCGTGGGGGCTCTACCGGGGGAGGGCTAGAGACCCAGTACTTC
.	TRBV18	TRBJ2-6	.	CASTRDWRSGANVLTF	TGTGCCAGCACACGGGACTGGCGGTCTGGGGCCAACGTCCTGACTTTC
.	TRBV5-6	TRBJ2-7	.	CASSFNPGHQGGEQYF	TGTGCCAGCAGCTTTAACCCGGGACACCAAGGCGGCGAGCAGTACTTC
.	TRBV3-1/TRBV3-2	TRBJ2-2	TRBD2	CASSQERLAGAGELFF	TGTGCCAGCAGCCAAGAGAGACTAGCGGGTGCCGGGGAGCTGTTTTTT
.	TRBV10-3	TRBJ1-2	.	CAISEGPPRGYGYTF	TGTGCCATCAGCGAGGGACCTCCTAGGGGCTATGGCTACACCTTC
.	TRBV30	TRBJ1-4	TRBD1	CACGTVNEKLFF	TGTGCCTGCGGGACAGTGAATGAAAAACTGTTTTTT
.	TRBV5-4	TRBJ1-2	.	CASSLSRENYGYTF	TGTGCCAGCAGCTTGAGCAGGGAAAACTATGGCTACACCTTC
few	TRBV6-1	TRBJ1-2	TRBD1	CASSESFRGLYGYTF	TGTGCCAGCAGTGAATCATTCAGGGGGCTCTATGGCTACACCTTC
.	TRBV28	TRBJ1-6	.	CASLPGLNNSPLHF	TGTGCCAGCCTTCCCGGACTGAATAATTCACCCCTCCACTTT
.	TRBV7-7	TRBJ2-5	TRBD2	CASSPGAGGQETQYF	TGTGCTAGCAGCCCGGGGGCGGGGGGCCAAGAGACCCAGTACTTC
once	TRBV18	TRBJ1-2	TRBD1	CASSPNLGQNYGYTF	TGTGCCAGCTCACCAAATTTGGGACAGAACTATGGCTACACCTTC